Detailed here is one T cell receptor (beta chain). The antigen is undetermined. The second PCR ran about 6 to 11 cycles with a sample-barcoded 5' primer and J-beta primers. A single record per CDR3 protein comes from TCRdb applying MiXCR to the 5' RACE reads. The data contain around 580,000 distinct CDR3 sequences, around 48% of them singletons. V lost 5 bases to trimming and J lost 6 bases, with 14 bases between them. The CDR3 sequence is 13 residues long. CDR1 is SGHVS and CDR2 is FNYEAQ in the germline V gene. This sample is drawn from a study of blood T cells in healthy people across ages. Whole-study findings and limits: The study found TCR beta diversity correlated strongly with naive T cell percentage.

The sequencing input was blood. This rearrangement joins TRBV7-6 to TRBJ2-7; D remains ambiguous. This receptor was identified in an elderly man in good health. CDR3 loop: CASSVDVTSEQYF. The CDR3 DNA follows: TGTGCCAGCAGCGTAGACGTCACCTCCGAGCAGTACTTC.